A single T cell receptor (beta chain) is shown here with its context. Its antigen is not known. This entry is derived from a study of T cell responses to AZD1222 COVID-19 vaccine. Across the whole study: Pooling was applied to second doses at about 4 or about 12 weeks.

Assay: immunoSEQ multiplex PCR; the TCRdb copy retains only in-frame clones and omits some. The sample lists 95,000 to 100,000 clones; roughly 92% were seen once. CDR1 and CDR2 from the germline V gene are GTSNPN and SVGIG (reference sequence). Trimming pared 8 bases from V and 4 bases from J, leaving 15 bases between. The CDR3 is 13 amino acids. Findings and limits, study-wide: The number of AZD1222 recipients seropositive at baseline was only six.

The TCR was taken from an adult in good health. The sequencing here drew on peripheral blood, taken on day 0 of AZD1222 vaccination. This rearrangement joins TRBV30 to TRBJ1-5, with D possibly being TRBD1 (5 bases). Here the CDR3 reads CAGGARGNQPQHF. The CDR3 DNA follows: TGTGCCGGCGGGGCAAGGGGAAATCAGCCCCAGCATTTT.